This is a list of T cell receptor beta chains from one sample in a study of CD8+ T cells in alopecia areata. The data were produced by immunoSEQ multiplex PCR, yet TCRdb's version contains in-frame clones alone and is incomplete. The table shows around 200,000 clones, with around 60% occurring only once. This specimen was CD8+ T cells sorted from blood, taken at week 24, from a patient treated with tofacitinib. Receptors originate from a human donor with alopecia areata. Both conserved end residues are part of each CDR3. The order of the fields is D gene, J gene, clone size, V gene, CDR3 protein, CDR3 DNA. A D gene is named only where the DNA matches it firmly. A clone size is listed for some rows: how often the clone was seen (once, few, many), or a class if it is expanded.

>NA|TRBJ2-7|few|TRBV19
CATEGIHEQYF
TGTGCCACTGAAGGGATCCACGAGCAGTACTTC
>NA|TRBJ1-5|NA|TRBV4-1
CASSQGNGNQPQHF
TGCGCCAGCAGCCAAGGAAATGGCAATCAGCCCCAGCATTTT
>TRBD1|TRBJ2-3|few|TRBV30
CAWSTGQNTDTQYF
TGTGCCTGGAGCACGGGACAGAATACAGATACGCAGTATTTT
>NA|TRBJ1-2|NA|TRBV29-1
CSVENRDGGYTF
TGCAGCGTTGAAAACAGGGACGGTGGCTACACCTTC
>NA|TRBJ1-2|few|TRBV27
CASSFETPRDIWGYTF
TGTGCCAGCAGTTTTGAGACCCCCAGAGATATTTGGGGCTACACCTTC
>TRBD2|TRBJ2-3|NA|TRBV5-1
CASSLAGGSAFTDTQYF
TGCGCCAGCAGCTTGGCGGGGGGTTCGGCCTTCACAGATACGCAGTATTTT
>NA|TRBJ1-1|NA|TRBV7-9
CASSFRGPEAFF
TGTGCCAGCAGCTTCCGCGGTCCGGAAGCTTTCTTT
>TRBD2|TRBJ2-1|few|TRBV29-1
CSVEERSSGGNEQFF
TGCAGCGTTGAAGAGAGGTCTAGCGGGGGCAATGAGCAGTTCTTC
>NA|TRBJ1-2|NA|TRBV7-9
CASSLEGIYGYTF
TGTGCCAGCAGCTTAGAGGGGATCTATGGCTACACCTTC
>TRBD1|TRBJ2-7|NA|TRBV29-1
CSVNSPGQGWPEQYF
TGCAGCGTCAACAGCCCGGGACAGGGATGGCCCGAGCAGTACTTC
>TRBD2|TRBJ2-2|NA|TRBV29-1
CSVEDMGREGPGELFF
TGCAGCGTTGAAGATATGGGCAGGGAGGGGCCCGGGGAGCTGTTTTTT
>NA|TRBJ2-2|few|TRBV6-6
CASSYSTGSGELFF
TGTGCCAGCAGTTACTCAACAGGGTCCGGGGAGCTGTTTTTT
>NA|TRBJ2-1|NA|TRBV2
CASRRAEGGYNEQFF
TGTGCCAGCAGAAGGGCGGAGGGGGGCTACAATGAGCAGTTCTTC
>TRBD1|TRBJ2-5|NA|TRBV7-9
CASSLAPRGQQETQYF
TGTGCCAGCAGCTTAGCCCCTAGGGGACAGCAAGAGACCCAGTACTTC
>TRBD1|TRBJ2-7|NA|TRBV6-6
CASSYDRANSYEQYF
TGTGCCAGCAGTTACGACAGGGCCAACTCCTACGAGCAGTACTTC
>NA|TRBJ2-7|few|TRBV6-4
CASSSGVGYEQYF
TGTGCCAGCAGTTCAGGGGTAGGCTACGAGCAGTACTTC
>NA|TRBJ2-7|NA|TRBV20-1
CSARSGTEQYF
TGCAGTGCTAGGTCCGGGACCGAGCAGTACTTC
>NA|TRBJ2-2|NA|TRBV7-9
CASSLGRTGELFF
TGTGCCAGCAGCCTAGGGAGGACCGGGGAGCTGTTTTTT
>NA|TRBJ1-1|NA|TRBV6-1
CASSERVEGTEAFF
TGTGCCAGCAGTGAAAGGGTCGAAGGAACTGAAGCTTTCTTT
>TRBD2|TRBJ2-3|few|TRBV29-1
CSAPGAGEDTQYF
TGCAGCGCCCCGGGAGCGGGGGAAGATACGCAGTATTTT
>NA|TRBJ2-3|NA|TRBV7-6
CASSLLAVSTDTQYF
TGTGCCAGCAGCTTGTTAGCGGTTAGCACAGATACGCAGTATTTT
>NA|TRBJ2-2|few|TRBV7-9
CASQTGRFITRELFF
TGTGCCAGTCAGACGGGACGGTTCATAACCCGGGAGCTGTTTTTT
>NA|TRBJ2-7|NA|TRBV2
CASRDGPYEQYF
TGTGCCAGCAGGGACGGTCCCTACGAGCAGTACTTC
>NA|TRBJ2-5|NA|TRBV7-9
CASSDTGTSQETQYF
TGTGCCAGCAGCGATACTGGGACGAGTCAAGAGACCCAGTACTTC
>TRBD2|TRBJ2-5|NA|TRBV13
CASSTSAGGIQETQYF
TGTGCCAGCAGCACCTCTGCGGGGGGCATCCAAGAGACCCAGTACTTC
>NA|TRBJ2-1|NA|TRBV5-6
CASSLSGTNEQFF
TGTGCCAGCAGCTTGTCTGGGACGAATGAGCAGTTCTTC